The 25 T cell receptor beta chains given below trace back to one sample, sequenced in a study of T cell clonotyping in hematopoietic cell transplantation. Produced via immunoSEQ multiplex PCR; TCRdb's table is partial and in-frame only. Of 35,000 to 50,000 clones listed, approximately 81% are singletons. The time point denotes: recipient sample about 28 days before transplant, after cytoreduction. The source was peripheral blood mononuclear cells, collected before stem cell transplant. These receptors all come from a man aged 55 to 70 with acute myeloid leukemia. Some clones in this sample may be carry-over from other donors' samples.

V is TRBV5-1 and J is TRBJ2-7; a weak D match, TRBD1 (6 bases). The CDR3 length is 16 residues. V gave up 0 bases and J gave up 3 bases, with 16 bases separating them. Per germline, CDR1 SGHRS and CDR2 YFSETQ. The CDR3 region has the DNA TGCGCCAGCAGCTTGGATGGACAGCCCTACTACTACGAGCAGTACTTC. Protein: CASSLDGQPYYYEQYF.

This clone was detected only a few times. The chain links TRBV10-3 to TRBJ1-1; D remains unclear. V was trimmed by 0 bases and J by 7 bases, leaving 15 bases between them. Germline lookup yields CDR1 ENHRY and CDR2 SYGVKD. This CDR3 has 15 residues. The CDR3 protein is CAISESGGYSLEAFF. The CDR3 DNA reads TGTGCCATCAGTGAGTCGGGAGGGTACTCTCTTGAAGCTTTCTTT.

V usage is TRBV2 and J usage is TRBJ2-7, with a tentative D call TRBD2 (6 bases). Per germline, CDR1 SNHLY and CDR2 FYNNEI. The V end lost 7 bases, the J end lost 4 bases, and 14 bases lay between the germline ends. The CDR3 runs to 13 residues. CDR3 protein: CASTATRAYEQYF. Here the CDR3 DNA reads TGTGCCAGCACTGCGACTAGGGCGTACGAGCAGTACTTC.

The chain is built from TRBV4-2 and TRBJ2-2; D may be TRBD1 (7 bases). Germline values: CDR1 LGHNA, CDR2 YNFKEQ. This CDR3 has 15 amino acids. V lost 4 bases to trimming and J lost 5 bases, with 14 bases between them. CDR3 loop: CASSRAGQSTGELFF. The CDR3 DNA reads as TGTGCCAGCAGCCGGGCGGGACAGTCAACCGGGGAGCTGTTTTTT.

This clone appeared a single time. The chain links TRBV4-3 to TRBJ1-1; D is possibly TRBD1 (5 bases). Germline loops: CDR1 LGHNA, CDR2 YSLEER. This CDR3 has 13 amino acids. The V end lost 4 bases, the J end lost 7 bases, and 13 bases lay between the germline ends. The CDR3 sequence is CASSLQGSGEAFF. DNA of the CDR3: TGCGCCAGCAGCCTTCAGGGTAGCGGTGAAGCTTTCTTT.

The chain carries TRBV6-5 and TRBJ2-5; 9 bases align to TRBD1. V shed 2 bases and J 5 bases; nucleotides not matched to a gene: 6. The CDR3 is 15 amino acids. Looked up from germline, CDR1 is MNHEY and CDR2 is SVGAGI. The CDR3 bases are TGTGCCAGCAGTTACGGAACAGGGGGCGGTGAGACCCAGTACTTC. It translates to CASSYGTGGGETQYF.

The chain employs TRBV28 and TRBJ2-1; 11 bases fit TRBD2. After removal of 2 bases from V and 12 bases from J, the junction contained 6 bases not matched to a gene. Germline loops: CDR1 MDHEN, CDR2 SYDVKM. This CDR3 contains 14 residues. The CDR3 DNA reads TGTGCCAGCAGTTTAACCCTCCTAGCGGGGGGGCAGTTCTTC. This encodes CASSLTLLAGGQFF.

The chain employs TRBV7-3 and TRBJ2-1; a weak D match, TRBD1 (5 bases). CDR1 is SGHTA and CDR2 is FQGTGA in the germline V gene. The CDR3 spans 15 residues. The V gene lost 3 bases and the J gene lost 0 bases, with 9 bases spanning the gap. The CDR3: CASSLQGSSYNEQFF. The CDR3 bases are TGTGCCAGCAGCTTGCAGGGCAGCTCCTACAATGAGCAGTTCTTC.

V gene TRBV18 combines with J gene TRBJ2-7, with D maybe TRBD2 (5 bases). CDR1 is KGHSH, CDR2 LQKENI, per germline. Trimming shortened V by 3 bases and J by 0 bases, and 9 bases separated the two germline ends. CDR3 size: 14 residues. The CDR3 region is CASSPRADSYEQYF. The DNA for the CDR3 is TGTGCCAGCTCACCGCGGGCAGACTCCTACGAGCAGTACTTC.

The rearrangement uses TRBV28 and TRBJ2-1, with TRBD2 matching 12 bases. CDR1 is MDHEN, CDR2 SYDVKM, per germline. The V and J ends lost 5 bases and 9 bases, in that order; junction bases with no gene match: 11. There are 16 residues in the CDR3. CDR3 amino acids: CASSPSRLTSGGEQFF. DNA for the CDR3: TGTGCCAGCAGTCCCTCCCGATTGACTAGCGGGGGTGAGCAGTTCTTC.

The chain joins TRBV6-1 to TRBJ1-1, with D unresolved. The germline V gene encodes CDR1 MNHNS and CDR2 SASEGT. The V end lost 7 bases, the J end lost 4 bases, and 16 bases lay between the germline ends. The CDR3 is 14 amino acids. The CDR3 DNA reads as TGTGCCAGCACCCAAGGGAGGTGGGGCACTGAAGCTTTCTTT. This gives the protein CASTQGRWGTEAFF.

The CDR3: CASSLDYQPQHF. The CDR3 DNA reads TGTGCCAGCAGTCTAGATTATCAGCCCCAGCATTTT. The gene calls are TRBV7-2 and TRBJ1-5, with D hard to call. V dropped 6 bases and J dropped 5 bases, with 8 bases sitting between them. The CDR3 is made up of 12 amino acids. Germline lookup yields CDR1 SGHTA and CDR2 FQGNSA.

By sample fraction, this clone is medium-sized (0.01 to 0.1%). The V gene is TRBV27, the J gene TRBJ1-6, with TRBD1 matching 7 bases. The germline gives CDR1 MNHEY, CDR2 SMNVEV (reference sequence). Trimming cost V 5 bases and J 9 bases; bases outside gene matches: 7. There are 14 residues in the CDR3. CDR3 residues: CASSDRVNGSPLHF. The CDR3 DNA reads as TGTGCCAGCAGTGACAGGGTCAACGGTTCACCCCTCCACTTT.

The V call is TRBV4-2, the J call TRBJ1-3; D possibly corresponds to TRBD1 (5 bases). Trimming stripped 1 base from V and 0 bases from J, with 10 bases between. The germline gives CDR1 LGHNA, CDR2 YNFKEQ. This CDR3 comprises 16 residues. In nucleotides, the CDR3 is TGTGCCAGCAGCCAAGCGTCAGGGTCCTCTGGAAACACCATATATTTT. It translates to CASSQASGSSGNTIYF.

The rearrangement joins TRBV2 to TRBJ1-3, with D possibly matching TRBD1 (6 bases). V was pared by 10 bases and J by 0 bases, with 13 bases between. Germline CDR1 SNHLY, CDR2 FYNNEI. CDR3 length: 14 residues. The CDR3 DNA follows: TGTGCCACTAGGGACACCAACTCTGGAAACACCATATATTTT. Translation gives CATRDTNSGNTIYF.

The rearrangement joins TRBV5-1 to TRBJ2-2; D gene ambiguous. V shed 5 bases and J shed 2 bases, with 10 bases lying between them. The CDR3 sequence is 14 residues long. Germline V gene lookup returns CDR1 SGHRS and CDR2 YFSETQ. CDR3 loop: CASRSQVNTGELFF. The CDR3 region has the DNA TGCGCCAGCAGGTCCCAGGTAAACACCGGGGAGCTGTTTTTT. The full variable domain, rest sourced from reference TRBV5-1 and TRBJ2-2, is KAGVTQTPRYLIKTRGQQVTLSCSPISGHRSVSWYQQTPGQGLQFLFEYFSETQRNKGNFPGRFSGRQFSNSRSEMNVSTLELGDSALYLCASRSQVNTGELFFGEGSRLTVL.

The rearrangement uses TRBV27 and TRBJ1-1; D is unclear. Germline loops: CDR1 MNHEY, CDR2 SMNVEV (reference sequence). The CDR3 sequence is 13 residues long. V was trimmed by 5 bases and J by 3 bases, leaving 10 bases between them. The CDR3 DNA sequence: TGTGCCAGCAGTGTAGAGCCGGACACTGAAGCTTTCTTT. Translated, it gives CASSVEPDTEAFF.

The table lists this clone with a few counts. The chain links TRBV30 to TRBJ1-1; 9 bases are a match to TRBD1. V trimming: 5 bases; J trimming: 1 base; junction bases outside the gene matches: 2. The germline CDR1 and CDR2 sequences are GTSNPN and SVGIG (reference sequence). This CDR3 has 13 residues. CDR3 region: CAWGTGTNTEAFF. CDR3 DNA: TGTGCCTGGGGGACAGGGACGAACACTGAAGCTTTCTTT. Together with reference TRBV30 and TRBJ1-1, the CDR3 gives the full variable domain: SQTIHQWPATLVQPVGSPLSLECTVEGTSNPNLYWYRQAAGRGLQLLFYSVGIGQISSEVPQNLSASRPQDRQFILSSKKLLLSDSGFYLCAWGTGTNTEAFFGQGTRLTVV.

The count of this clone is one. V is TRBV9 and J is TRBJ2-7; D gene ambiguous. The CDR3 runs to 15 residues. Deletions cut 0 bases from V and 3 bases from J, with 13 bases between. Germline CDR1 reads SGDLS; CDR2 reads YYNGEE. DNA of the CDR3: TGTGCCAGCAGCGTAGGAGCAGGAAATCTCTACGAGCAGTACTTC. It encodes CASSVGAGNLYEQYF.

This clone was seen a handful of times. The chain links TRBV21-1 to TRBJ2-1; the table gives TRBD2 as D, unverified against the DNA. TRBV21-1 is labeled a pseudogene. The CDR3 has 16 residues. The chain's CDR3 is CASSPSARLAGDEQFF. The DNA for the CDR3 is TGTGCCAGCAGCCCTTCTGCGAGACTAGCGGGCGATGAGCAGTTCTTC.

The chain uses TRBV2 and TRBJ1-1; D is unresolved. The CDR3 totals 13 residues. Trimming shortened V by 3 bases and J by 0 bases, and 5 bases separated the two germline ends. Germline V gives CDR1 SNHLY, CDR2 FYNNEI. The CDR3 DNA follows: TGTGCCAGCAGTGAGAGTTTGAACACTGAAGCTTTCTTT. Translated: CASSESLNTEAFF.

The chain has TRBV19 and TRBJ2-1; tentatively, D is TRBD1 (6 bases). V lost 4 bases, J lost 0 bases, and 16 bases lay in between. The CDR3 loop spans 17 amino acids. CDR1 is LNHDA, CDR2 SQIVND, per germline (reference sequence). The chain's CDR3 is CASSKGSRDISYNEQFF. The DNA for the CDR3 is TGTGCCAGTAGTAAAGGGAGCCGGGACATCTCCTACAATGAGCAGTTCTTC. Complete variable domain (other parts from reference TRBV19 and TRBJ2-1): DGGITQSPKYLFRKEGQNVTLSCEQNLNHDAMYWYRQDPGQGLRLIYYSQIVNDFQKGDIAEGYSVSREKKESFPLTVTSAQKNPTAFYLCASSKGSRDISYNEQFFGPGTRLTVL.

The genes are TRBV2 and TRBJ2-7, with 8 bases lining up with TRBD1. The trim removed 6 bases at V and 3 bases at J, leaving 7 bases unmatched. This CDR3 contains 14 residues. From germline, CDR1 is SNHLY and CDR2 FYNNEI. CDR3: CASSPGTGLYEQYF. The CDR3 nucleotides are TGTGCCAGCAGCCCCGGGACAGGACTCTACGAGCAGTACTTC.

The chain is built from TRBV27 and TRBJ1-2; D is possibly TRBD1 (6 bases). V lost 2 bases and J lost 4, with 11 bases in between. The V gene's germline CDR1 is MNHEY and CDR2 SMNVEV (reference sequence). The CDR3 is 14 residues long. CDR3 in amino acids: CASSLNEGGYGYTF. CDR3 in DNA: TGTGCCAGCAGTTTAAATGAAGGGGGCTATGGCTACACCTTC.

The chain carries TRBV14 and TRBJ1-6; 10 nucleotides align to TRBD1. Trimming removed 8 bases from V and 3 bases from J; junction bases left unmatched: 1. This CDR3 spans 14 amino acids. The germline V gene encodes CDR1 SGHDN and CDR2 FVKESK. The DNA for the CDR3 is TGTGCCAGCCGGGACAGGGGCTATAATTCACCCCTCCACTTT. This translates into CASRDRGYNSPLHF.